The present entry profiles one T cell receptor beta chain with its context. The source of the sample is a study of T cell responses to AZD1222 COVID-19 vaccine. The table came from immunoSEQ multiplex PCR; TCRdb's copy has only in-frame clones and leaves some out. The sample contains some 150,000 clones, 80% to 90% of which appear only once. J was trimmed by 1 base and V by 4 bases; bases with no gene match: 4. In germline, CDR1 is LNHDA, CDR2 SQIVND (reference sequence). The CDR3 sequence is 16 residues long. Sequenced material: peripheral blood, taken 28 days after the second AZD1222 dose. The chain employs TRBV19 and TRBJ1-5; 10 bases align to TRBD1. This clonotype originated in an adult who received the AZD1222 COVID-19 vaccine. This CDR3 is CASSTPGQGSNQPQHF. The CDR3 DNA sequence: TGTGCCAGTAGTACCCCGGGACAGGGGAGCAATCAGCCCCAGCATTTT.